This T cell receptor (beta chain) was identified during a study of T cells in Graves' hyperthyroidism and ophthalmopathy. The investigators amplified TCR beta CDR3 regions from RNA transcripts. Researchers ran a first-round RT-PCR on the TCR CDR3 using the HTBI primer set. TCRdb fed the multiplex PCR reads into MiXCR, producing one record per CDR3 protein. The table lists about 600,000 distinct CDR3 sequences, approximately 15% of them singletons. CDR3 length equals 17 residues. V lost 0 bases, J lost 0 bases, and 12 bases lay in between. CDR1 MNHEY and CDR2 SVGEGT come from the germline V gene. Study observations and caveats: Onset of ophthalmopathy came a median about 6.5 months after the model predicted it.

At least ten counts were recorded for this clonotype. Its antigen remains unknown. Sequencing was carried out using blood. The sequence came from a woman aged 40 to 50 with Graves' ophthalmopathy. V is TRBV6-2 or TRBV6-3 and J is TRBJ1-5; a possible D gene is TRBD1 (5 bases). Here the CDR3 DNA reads TGTGCCAGCAGTTACTCCCCGACAGCTTATAGCAATCAGCCCCAGCATTTT. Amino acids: CASSYSPTAYSNQPQHF.